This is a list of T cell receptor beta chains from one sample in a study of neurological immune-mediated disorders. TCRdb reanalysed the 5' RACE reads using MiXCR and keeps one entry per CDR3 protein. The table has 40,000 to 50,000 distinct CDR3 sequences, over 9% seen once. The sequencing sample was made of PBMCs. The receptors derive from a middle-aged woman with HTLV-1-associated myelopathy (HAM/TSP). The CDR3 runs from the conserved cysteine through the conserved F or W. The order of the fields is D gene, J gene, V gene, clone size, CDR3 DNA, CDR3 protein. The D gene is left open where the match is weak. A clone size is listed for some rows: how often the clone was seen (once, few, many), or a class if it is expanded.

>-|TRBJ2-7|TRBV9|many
TGTGCCAGCAGCGTCCGGGGCCAAGACTACGAGCAGTACTTC
CASSVRGQDYEQYF
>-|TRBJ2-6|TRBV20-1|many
TGCAGTGCTAGAGTGAGGGTCTCTGGGGCCAACGTCCTGACTTTC
CSARVRVSGANVLTF
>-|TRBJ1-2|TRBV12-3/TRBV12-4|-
TGTGCCAACAGCGGAGAAACTAACTATGGCCACACCTTC
CANSGETNYGHTF
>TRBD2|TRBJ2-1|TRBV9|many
TGTGCCAGCAGCCTCCAAGGCAGCGGGGCCTACAATGAGCAGTTCTTC
CASSLQGSGAYNEQFF
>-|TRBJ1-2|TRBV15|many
TGTGCCACCAGCGGGCATTCTAACTATGGCTACACCTTC
CATSGHSNYGYTF
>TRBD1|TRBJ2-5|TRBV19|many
TGTGCCAGTAGTAAACGACAGGGTTGGAAGGAGACCCAGTACTTC
CASSKRQGWKETQYF
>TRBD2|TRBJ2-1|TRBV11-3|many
TGTGCCAGCAGTTCTCCCCTTAGCGGGCCCTCCTACAATGAGCAGTTCTTC
CASSSPLSGPSYNEQFF
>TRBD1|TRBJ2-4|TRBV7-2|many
TGTGCCAGCAGCAACCAGGGGGCTACGAGAAACATTCAGTACTTC
CASSNQGATRNIQYF
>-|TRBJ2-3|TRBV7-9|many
TGTGCCAGCACCCCTAGCAGGGTCGCCACAGATACGCAGTATTTT
CASTPSRVATDTQYF
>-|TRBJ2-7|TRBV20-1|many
TGCAGTGCTAGTGTCTCCATTACCCGCGAGCAGTACTTC
CSASVSITREQYF
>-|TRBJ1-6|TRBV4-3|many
TGCGCCAGCAGCCCCGGGAGGCGGGATTCACCCCTCCACTTT
CASSPGRRDSPLHF
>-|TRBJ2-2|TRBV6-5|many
TGTGCCAGCAGTTCGCCGGGACGAACTACCGGGGAGCTGTTTTTT
CASSSPGRTTGELFF
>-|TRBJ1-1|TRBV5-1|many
TGCGCCAGCAGCCCGGGGGGGCGCACCGGCACTGAAGCTTTCTTT
CASSPGGRTGTEAFF
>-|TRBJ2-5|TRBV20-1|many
TGCAGTGCCCACGGGGAGACCCTAGAGACCCAGTACTTC
CSAHGETLETQYF
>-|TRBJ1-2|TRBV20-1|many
TGCAGTGTCCAGGAACGTGACTATGGCTACACCTTC
CSVQERDYGYTF
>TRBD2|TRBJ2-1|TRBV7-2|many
TGTGCCAGCAGCCTCGGGACTAGCAGCGCCAATGAGCAGTTCTTC
CASSLGTSSANEQFF
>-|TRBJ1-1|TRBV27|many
TGTGCCAGCAGTTTAAGTCAGGGGCACACTGAAGCTTTCTTT
CASSLSQGHTEAFF
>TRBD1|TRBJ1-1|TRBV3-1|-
TGTGCCAGCAGCCGGCAGGACAGGGGGAACACTGAAGCTTTCTTT
CASSRQDRGNTEAFF
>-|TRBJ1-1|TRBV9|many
TGTGCCAGCAGCTCTTTTATGAACACTGAAGCTTTCTTT
CASSSFMNTEAFF
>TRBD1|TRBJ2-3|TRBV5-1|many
TGCGCCAGCAGCTTCGACAGGGGGACAGATACGCAGTATTTT
CASSFDRGTDTQYF
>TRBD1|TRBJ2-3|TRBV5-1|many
TGCGCCAGCACAGGACAGGACACAGATACGCAGTATTTT
CASTGQDTDTQYF
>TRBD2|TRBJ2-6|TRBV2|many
TGTGCCAGCAGACTTGGACTAGCGGGGGCTGGGGCCAACGTCCTGACTTTC
CASRLGLAGAGANVLTF